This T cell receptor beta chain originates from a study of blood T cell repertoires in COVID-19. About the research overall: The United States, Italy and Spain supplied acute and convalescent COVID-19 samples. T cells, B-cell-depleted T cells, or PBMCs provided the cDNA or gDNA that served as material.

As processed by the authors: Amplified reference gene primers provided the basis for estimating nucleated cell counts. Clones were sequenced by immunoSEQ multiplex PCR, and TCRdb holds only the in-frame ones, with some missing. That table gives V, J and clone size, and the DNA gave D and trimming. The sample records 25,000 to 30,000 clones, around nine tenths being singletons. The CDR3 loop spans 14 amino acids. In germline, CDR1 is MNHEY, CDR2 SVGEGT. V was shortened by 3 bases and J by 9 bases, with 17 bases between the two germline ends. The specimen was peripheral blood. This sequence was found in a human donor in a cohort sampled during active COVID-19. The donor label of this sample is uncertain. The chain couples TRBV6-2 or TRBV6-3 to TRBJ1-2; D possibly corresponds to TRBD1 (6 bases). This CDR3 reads CASSYLTGTMSYTF. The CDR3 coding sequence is TGTGCCAGCAGTTATTTGACAGGTACTATGAGCTACACCTTC.